This TCR beta chain was documented in a study of blood T cell repertoires in COVID-19. Study-level background: The United States, Italy and Spain supplied acute and convalescent COVID-19 samples. Nucleic acid was either cDNA or gDNA, and it came from T cells, B-cell-depleted T cells, or PBMCs.

Germline V gene sequence: CDR1 SQVTM, CDR2 ANQGSEA. V lost 0 bases, J lost 8 bases, and 13 bases lay in between. This CDR3 has 13 residues. Method: immunoSEQ multiplex PCR; TCRdb's copy keeps in-frame clones and lacks some. The data contain approximately 170,000 clones, 70% to 90% of them singletons. A Seattle source enrolled patients during active infection and followed them longitudinally. This chain joins TRBV29-1 and TRBJ1-1; no reliable D call. Sequencing input: peripheral blood. The source is a man older than 75 with COVID-19, enrolled during active disease. The DNA of the CDR3 is TGCAGCGTTGAAGATCCTGTTCTGGAGGAAGCTTTCTTT. It yields the protein CSVEDPVLEEAFF.